This TCR beta chain came from a study of cytomegalovirus exposure and HLA in healthy donors. Notes on the study in general: Later analysis showed most CMV-associated TCR beta chains appearing HLA-restricted. TCR beta chain V- and J-gene trimming was linked, in a later analysis, to a missense variant in DCLRE1C. Analyzed later, association rates of TCRs varied across HLA loci, with DRB1 most and HLA-C fewest. In vitro work confirmed that a few CMV-associated chains recognize CMV antigens.

Primers for the PCR totalled 60 Vbeta and 13 Jbeta. Clones were read by immunoSEQ multiplex PCR, and TCRdb kept only the in-frame ones, dropping some. The repertoire includes some 69,000 clones, approximately 79% of them detected once, and about 2.7% sits in the top ten. This clone was detected only once. The target antigen is unknown. This CDR3 comprises 16 residues. The ends lost 4 bases at V and 2 bases at J; junction bases unmatched: 11. Germline CDR1 SGHRS, CDR2 YFSETQ. The receptor was isolated from a woman aged 25 to 39 in good health and CMV-seronegative. The chain combines TRBV5-1 with TRBJ2-5; 7 bases are a match to TRBD2. The sample comprised PBMCs. CDR3 amino acids: CASSPGTGGGQETQYF. The CDR3 region has the DNA TGCGCCAGCAGCCCTGGCACGGGGGGAGGACAAGAGACCCAGTACTTC.